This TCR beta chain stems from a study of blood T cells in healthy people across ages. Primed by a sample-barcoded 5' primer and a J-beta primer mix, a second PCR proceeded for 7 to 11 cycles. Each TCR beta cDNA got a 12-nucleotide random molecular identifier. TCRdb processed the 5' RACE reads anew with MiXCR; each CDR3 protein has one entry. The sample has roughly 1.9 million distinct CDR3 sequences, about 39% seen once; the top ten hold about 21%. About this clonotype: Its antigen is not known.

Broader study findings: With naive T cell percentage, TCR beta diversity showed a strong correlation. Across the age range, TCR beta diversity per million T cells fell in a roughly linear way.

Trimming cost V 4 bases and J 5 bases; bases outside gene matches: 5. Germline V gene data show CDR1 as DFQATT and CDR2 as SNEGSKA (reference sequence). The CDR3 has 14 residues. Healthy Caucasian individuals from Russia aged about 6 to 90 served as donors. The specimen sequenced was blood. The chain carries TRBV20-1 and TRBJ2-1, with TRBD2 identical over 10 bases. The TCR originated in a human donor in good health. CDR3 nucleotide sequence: TGCAGTGCTACTCGTAGCGGGGGGCACAATGAGCAGTTCTTC. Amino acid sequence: CSATRSGGHNEQFF.